This T cell receptor beta chain originates from a study of blood T cell repertoires in COVID-19. Whole-study context: From the United States, Italy and Spain came samples of acute and convalescent COVID-19. Nucleic acid was either cDNA or gDNA, and it came from T cells, B-cell-depleted T cells, or PBMCs.

The table lists this clone with a count of one. CDR3 length: 14 residues. Trimming cost V 8 bases and J 3 bases, with 15 bases left between them. Germline assignment: CDR1 LNHDA and CDR2 SQIVND (reference sequence). Original data processing: It was from reference gene primer amplification that nucleated cell counts were estimated. Libraries were prepared by immunoSEQ multiplex PCR; TCRdb keeps only in-frame clonotypes and omits some of them. The D gene and trimming were derived from the DNA, and the V and J assignments and clone size from that table. The table shows approximately 150,000 clones, with approximately 86% occurring only once.

The source of this sequence is a woman aged 50 to 60 with acute or convalescent COVID-19. The chain recombines TRBV19 with TRBJ2-3; a weak D match, TRBD2 (6 bases). The sample was peripheral blood. The CDR3 sequence is CASLATPGTDTQYF. The CDR3 DNA is TGTGCCAGTCTAGCGACTCCTGGAACAGATACGCAGTATTTT.